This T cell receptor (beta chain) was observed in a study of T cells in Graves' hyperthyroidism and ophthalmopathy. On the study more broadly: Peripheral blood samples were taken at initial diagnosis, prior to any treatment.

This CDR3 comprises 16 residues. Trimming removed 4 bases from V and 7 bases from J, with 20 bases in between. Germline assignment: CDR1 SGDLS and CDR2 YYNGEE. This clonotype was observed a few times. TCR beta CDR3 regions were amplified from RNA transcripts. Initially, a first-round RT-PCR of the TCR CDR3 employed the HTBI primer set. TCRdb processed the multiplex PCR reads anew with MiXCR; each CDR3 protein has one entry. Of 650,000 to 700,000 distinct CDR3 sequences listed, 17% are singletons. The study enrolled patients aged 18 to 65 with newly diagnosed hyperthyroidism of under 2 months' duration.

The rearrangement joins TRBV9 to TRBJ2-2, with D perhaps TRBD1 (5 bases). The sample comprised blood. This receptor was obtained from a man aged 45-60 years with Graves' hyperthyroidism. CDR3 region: CASSPRAPGLHGELFF. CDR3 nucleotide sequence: TGTGCCAGCAGCCCCCGCGCCCCAGGGTTGCACGGGGAGCTGTTTTTT.